This T cell receptor (beta chain) derives from a study of T-cell memory formation after mild COVID-19. TCRdb fed the 5' RACE reads into MiXCR, producing one record per CDR3 protein. The sample records about 270,000 distinct CDR3 sequences, approximately 15% being singletons. CDR3 length equals 9 residues. This chain joins TRBV21-1 and TRBJ1-1. TRBV21-1 is a pseudogene locus. Sequenced material: PBMCs or a T cell subset sorted from them (not recorded which). This clonotype originated in an adult woman who had mild COVID-19 (a few samples of this study predate the infection). Cell type and time point are not known. The CDR3 here is CASSKKAFF. The DNA of the CDR3 is TGTGCCAGCAGCAAGAAAGCTTTCTTT.